This is a list of T cell receptor beta chains from one sample in a study of CD8+ T cells in alopecia areata. The method was immunoSEQ multiplex PCR; TCRdb's version includes in-frame clones alone and lacks a portion of them. The table lists fewer than 150,000 clones, 80% to 90% of them singletons. The specimen comprised CD8+ T cells sorted from blood, sampled at week 4, from a patient treated with tofacitinib. The receptors derive from a human donor with alopecia areata. Both conserved end residues are part of each CDR3. D genes are given only for firm matches. The listing skips clone size in some rows; elsewhere it reads once, few, many or a size class.

CDR3 protein: CSVEVAGRNEKLFF
CDR3 DNA: TGCAGCGTTGAAGTGGCGGGCCGTAATGAAAAACTGTTTTTT
J gene: TRBJ1-4
clone size: .
D gene: .
V gene: TRBV29-1

CDR3 protein: CASSHPRGQNTEAFF
CDR3 DNA: TGTGCCAGCAGCCACCCCAGGGGGCAGAACACTGAAGCTTTCTTT
J gene: TRBJ1-1
clone size: many
D gene: TRBD1
V gene: TRBV7-2

CDR3 protein: CASSVDQGAYEQYF
CDR3 DNA: TGTGCCAGCAGCGTAGACCAGGGGGCCTACGAGCAGTACTTC
J gene: TRBJ2-7
clone size: once
D gene: TRBD1
V gene: TRBV9

CDR3 protein: CASSISGSLLEQYF
CDR3 DNA: TGTGCCAGTAGTATTTCGGGGTCCCTCCTCGAGCAGTACTTC
J gene: TRBJ2-7
clone size: .
D gene: .
V gene: TRBV19

CDR3 protein: CASSLGRGEGYTF
CDR3 DNA: TGTGCCAGCAGCTTAGGCAGGGGAGAGGGCTACACCTTC
J gene: TRBJ1-2
clone size: .
D gene: .
V gene: TRBV7-9

CDR3 protein: CASSLGSETQYF
CDR3 DNA: TGTGCCAGCAGCTTGGGTTCCGAGACCCAGTACTTC
J gene: TRBJ2-5
clone size: .
D gene: .
V gene: TRBV5-4

CDR3 protein: CASRPDSPTEAFF
CDR3 DNA: TGCGCCAGCAGACCGGACAGCCCCACTGAAGCTTTCTTT
J gene: TRBJ1-1
clone size: .
D gene: .
V gene: TRBV5-1

CDR3 protein: CAISESTAGEYF
CDR3 DNA: TGTGCCATCAGTGAGTCGACGGCAGGAGAGTACTTC
J gene: TRBJ2-7
clone size: once
D gene: .
V gene: TRBV10-3

CDR3 protein: CASSLGFTGELFF
CDR3 DNA: TGTGCCAGCAGCTTGGGGTTCACCGGGGAGCTGTTTTTT
J gene: TRBJ2-2
clone size: .
D gene: .
V gene: TRBV5-6

CDR3 protein: CASSPRTRAGAWAKETQYF
CDR3 DNA: TGTGCCAGCAGCCCCAGGACTCGAGCGGGGGCATGGGCTAAAGAGACCCAGTACTTC
J gene: TRBJ2-5
clone size: once
D gene: TRBD2
V gene: TRBV7-9

CDR3 protein: CASSKPRGGRTDTQYF
CDR3 DNA: TGTGCCAGCAGTAAACCCCGGGGGGGCAGGACAGATACGCAGTATTTT
J gene: TRBJ2-3
clone size: .
D gene: TRBD2
V gene: TRBV27

CDR3 protein: CASSQRGSQGGTEAFF
CDR3 DNA: TGCGCCAGCTCCCAAAGAGGCTCACAGGGCGGCACTGAAGCTTTCTTT
J gene: TRBJ1-1
clone size: .
D gene: .
V gene: TRBV5-1

CDR3 protein: CAWSPSYQTYEQYF
CDR3 DNA: TGTGCCTGGAGTCCCAGCTATCAGACCTACGAGCAGTACTTC
J gene: TRBJ2-7
clone size: .
D gene: .
V gene: TRBV30

CDR3 protein: CASSEHDRGVEEQYF
CDR3 DNA: TGTGCCAGCAGTGAACACGACAGGGGAGTGGAGGAGCAGTACTTC
J gene: TRBJ2-7
clone size: .
D gene: TRBD1
V gene: TRBV25-1

CDR3 protein: CSVESYSTEGQPQHF
CDR3 DNA: TGCAGCGTTGAATCCTACTCAACAGAGGGTCAGCCCCAGCATTTT
J gene: TRBJ1-5
clone size: .
D gene: .
V gene: TRBV29-1

CDR3 protein: CASSESGETTAYEQYF
CDR3 DNA: TGTGCCAGCAGTGAATCGGGAGAAACAACCGCCTACGAGCAGTACTTC
J gene: TRBJ2-7
clone size: .
D gene: .
V gene: TRBV25-1

CDR3 protein: CAWSQGVVWVGYTF
CDR3 DNA: TGTGCCTGGAGTCAGGGAGTCGTGTGGGTAGGCTACACCTTC
J gene: TRBJ1-2
clone size: .
D gene: .
V gene: TRBV30

CDR3 protein: CASSPRGGLGTGELFF
CDR3 DNA: TGCGCCAGCAGCCCGCGGGGGGGCCTTGGCACCGGGGAGCTGTTTTTT
J gene: TRBJ2-2
clone size: .
D gene: TRBD2
V gene: TRBV4-1

CDR3 protein: CASSFRGDTQYF
CDR3 DNA: TGTGCCAGCAGCTTCAGGGGAGATACGCAGTATTTT
J gene: TRBJ2-3
clone size: once
D gene: .
V gene: TRBV7-6

CDR3 protein: CSVEGETQYF
CDR3 DNA: TGCAGCGTTGAAGGGGAGACCCAGTACTTC
J gene: TRBJ2-5
clone size: .
D gene: .
V gene: TRBV29-1

CDR3 protein: CASSVEASGGYNEQFF
CDR3 DNA: TGTGCCAGCAGCGTAGAGGCTAGCGGGGGGTACAATGAGCAGTTCTTC
J gene: TRBJ2-1
clone size: .
D gene: TRBD2
V gene: TRBV9

CDR3 protein: CASSGERGDTQYF
CDR3 DNA: TGCGCCAGCAGCGGGGAAAGAGGAGATACGCAGTATTTT
J gene: TRBJ2-3
clone size: .
D gene: .
V gene: TRBV5-1

CDR3 protein: CASSLEGTQYF
CDR3 DNA: TGTGCCAGCAGCTTAGAGGGTACGCAGTATTTT
J gene: TRBJ2-3
clone size: .
D gene: .
V gene: TRBV7-6

CDR3 protein: CASSQGGTGDSPLHF
CDR3 DNA: TGCGCCAGCAGCCAAGGAGGGACAGGGGATTCACCCCTCCACTTT
J gene: TRBJ1-6
clone size: .
D gene: TRBD1
V gene: TRBV4-1

CDR3 protein: CSVVGLAGGRETQYF
CDR3 DNA: TGCAGCGTCGTGGGACTAGCGGGGGGGCGAGAGACCCAGTACTTC
J gene: TRBJ2-5
clone size: .
D gene: TRBD2
V gene: TRBV29-1

CDR3 protein: CASSLEGLAGPNNEQFF
CDR3 DNA: TGCGCCAGCAGCTTGGAAGGACTAGCGGGCCCCAACAATGAGCAGTTCTTC
J gene: TRBJ2-1
clone size: .
D gene: TRBD2
V gene: TRBV5-1

CDR3 protein: CASSLQTPGTNTEAFF
CDR3 DNA: TGCGCCAGCAGCCTTCAAACCCCGGGGACGAACACTGAAGCTTTCTTT
J gene: TRBJ1-1
clone size: .
D gene: .
V gene: TRBV4-1

CDR3 protein: CASKAPGELFF
CDR3 DNA: TGTGCCAGTAAAGCGCCCGGGGAGCTGTTTTTT
J gene: TRBJ2-2
clone size: .
D gene: .
V gene: TRBV19

CDR3 protein: CASSLLAGGTYNEQFF
CDR3 DNA: TGTGCCAGCAGTCTACTAGCGGGGGGAACCTACAATGAGCAGTTCTTC
J gene: TRBJ2-1
clone size: .
D gene: TRBD2
V gene: TRBV2

CDR3 protein: CAWSVPSTDTQYF
CDR3 DNA: TGTGCCTGGAGTGTCCCCAGCACAGATACGCAGTATTTT
J gene: TRBJ2-3
clone size: .
D gene: .
V gene: TRBV30

CDR3 protein: CSVARDDEQYF
CDR3 DNA: TGCAGCGTTGCTCGGGACGACGAGCAGTACTTC
J gene: TRBJ2-7
clone size: few
D gene: .
V gene: TRBV29-1

CDR3 protein: CSVGPRGGEAFF
CDR3 DNA: TGCAGCGTTGGGCCCAGAGGGGGTGAAGCTTTCTTT
J gene: TRBJ1-1
clone size: .
D gene: .
V gene: TRBV29-1

CDR3 protein: CASRLYRGHYGYTF
CDR3 DNA: TGTGCCAGCCGACTTTACAGGGGTCACTATGGCTACACCTTC
J gene: TRBJ1-2
clone size: .
D gene: TRBD1
V gene: TRBV27

CDR3 protein: CASSPGQGFLNEQFF
CDR3 DNA: TGTGCCAGCAGCCCGGGACAGGGGTTTCTTAATGAGCAGTTCTTC
J gene: TRBJ2-1
clone size: .
D gene: TRBD1
V gene: TRBV14